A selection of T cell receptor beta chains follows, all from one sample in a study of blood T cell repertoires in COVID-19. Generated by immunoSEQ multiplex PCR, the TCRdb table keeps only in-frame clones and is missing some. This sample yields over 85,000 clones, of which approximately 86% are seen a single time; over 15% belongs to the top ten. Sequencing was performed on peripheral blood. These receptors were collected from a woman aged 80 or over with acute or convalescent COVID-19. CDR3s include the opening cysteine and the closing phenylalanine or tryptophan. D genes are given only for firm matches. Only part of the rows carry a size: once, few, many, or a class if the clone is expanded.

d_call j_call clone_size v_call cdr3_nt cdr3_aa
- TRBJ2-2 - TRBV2 TGTGCCAGCAGGGCCTCGGGCACCGGGGAGCTGTTTTTT CASRASGTGELFF
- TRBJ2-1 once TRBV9 TGTGCCAGCAGCCGACAGTGGGGCAATGAGCAGTTCTTC CASSRQWGNEQFF
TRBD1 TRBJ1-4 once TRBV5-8 TGTGCCAGCAGCTTGGTTGGGACAGGGAATGAAAAACTGTTTTTT CASSLVGTGNEKLFF
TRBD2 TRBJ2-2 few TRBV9 TGTGCCAGCAACCCGGGGGGCACCGGGGAGCTGTTTTTT CASNPGGTGELFF
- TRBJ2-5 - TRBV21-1 TGTGCCAGCAGCACCCAGTACGGAAACAGGAGTGAGACCCAGTACTTC CASSTQYGNRSETQYF
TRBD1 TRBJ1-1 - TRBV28 TGTGCCAGCACTCGACCGGGACAGGGTGTCGCTGAAGCTTTCTTT CASTRPGQGVAEAFF
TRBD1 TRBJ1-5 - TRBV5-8 TGTGCCAGCAGTCGGGACAGGGACAATCAGCCCCAGCATTTT CASSRDRDNQPQHF
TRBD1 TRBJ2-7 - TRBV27 TGTGCCAGCCGTTACAGGGGTACCTCCTACGAGCAGTACTTC CASRYRGTSYEQYF
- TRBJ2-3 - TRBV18 TGTGCCAGCTCACCCCTAGCGTCGGAGGATACGCAGTATTTT CASSPLASEDTQYF
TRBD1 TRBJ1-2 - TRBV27 TGTGCCAGCAGAGGGACAGGGGGCGGTGGCTACACCTTC CASRGTGGGGYTF
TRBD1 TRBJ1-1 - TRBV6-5 TGTGCCAGCAGTTTGGACAGGAACGTTGGAGCTTTCTTT CASSLDRNVGAFF
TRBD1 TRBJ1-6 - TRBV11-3 TGTGCCAGCAGCCCACAGGGGTATAATTCACCCCTCCACTTT CASSPQGYNSPLHF
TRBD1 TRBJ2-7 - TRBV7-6 TGTGCCAGCAGCTCCCTTAGAGGACAGGGACCCTACGAGCAGTACTTC CASSSLRGQGPYEQYF
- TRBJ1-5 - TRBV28 TGTGCCAGCAGAATACGGGGGTGGCAGCCCCAGCATTTT CASRIRGWQPQHF
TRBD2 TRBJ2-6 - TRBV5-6 TGTGCCAGCAGCTCTCGGGGGGCTGGGGCCAACGTCCTGACTTTC CASSSRGAGANVLTF
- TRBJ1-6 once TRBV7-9 TGTGCCAGCAGCTTAGCGGGGGCGACTGATTCACCCCTCCACTTT CASSLAGATDSPLHF
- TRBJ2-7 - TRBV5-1 TGCGCCAGCAGCGTGACTATCCGGTACGAGCAGTACTTC CASSVTIRYEQYF
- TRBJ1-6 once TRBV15 TGTGCCACCAGCAGAACAGGGAATTCACCCCTCCACTTT CATSRTGNSPLHF
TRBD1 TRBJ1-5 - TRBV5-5 TGTGCCAGCAGCTTGGGGGGGACAGCCAATCAGCCCCAGCATTTT CASSLGGTANQPQHF
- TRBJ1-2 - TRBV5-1 TGCGCCAGCAGCTTTGAGTTGACTAACTATGGCTACACCTTC CASSFELTNYGYTF
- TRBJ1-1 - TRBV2 TGTGCCAGCGGGCAATTGAACACTGAAGCTTTCTTT CASGQLNTEAFF
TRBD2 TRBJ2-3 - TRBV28 TGTGCCAGCAGTTTATCCCCCACTAGCGGCCTTCCCGATACGCAGTATTTT CASSLSPTSGLPDTQYF
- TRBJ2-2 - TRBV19 TGTGCCAGTAAGAGGCGAGGGGAGGACACCGGGGAGCTGTTTTTT CASKRRGEDTGELFF
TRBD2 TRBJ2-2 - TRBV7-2 TGTGCCAGCAGCTTAGGAGGTCTAGCGGGGTTCACCGGGGAGCTGTTTTTT CASSLGGLAGFTGELFF
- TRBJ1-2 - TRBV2 TGTGCCAGCAGTGAATCTGCCGCGAAGTATGGCTACACCTTC CASSESAAKYGYTF
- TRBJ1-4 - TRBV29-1 TGCAGCGTTGTCCCGGGGAGTACAACTAATGAAAAACTGTTTTTT CSVVPGSTTNEKLFF
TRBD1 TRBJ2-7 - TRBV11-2 TGTGCCAGCAGCACATACAGGGGAGTCATCGACGAGCAGTACTTC CASSTYRGVIDEQYF
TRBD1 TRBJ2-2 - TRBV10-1 TGCGCCAGCAGCCCGACAGGGAACGGGGAGCTGTTTTTT CASSPTGNGELFF
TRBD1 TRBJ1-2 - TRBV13 TGTGCCAGCAGCTACCGGACAGGTGGCGGCTACACCTTC CASSYRTGGGYTF
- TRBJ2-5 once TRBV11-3 TGTGCCAGCAGCTCGGGCCCCGGGGTGGAGACCCAGTACTTC CASSSGPGVETQYF
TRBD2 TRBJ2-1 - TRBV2 TGTGCCAGCAGTCGGGGAGGGATAGCGGGGGCCCCGAGCTCCTACAATGAGCAGTTCTTC CASSRGGIAGAPSSYNEQFF
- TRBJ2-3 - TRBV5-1 TGCGCCAGCAGCCTCCTTGGCGGGGGCGCCACAGATACGCAGTATTTT CASSLLGGGATDTQYF
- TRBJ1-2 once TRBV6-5 TGTGCCAGCAGTTACTCCCCCTCTGAGCCCTATGGCTACACCTTC CASSYSPSEPYGYTF
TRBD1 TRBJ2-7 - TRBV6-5 TGTGCCAGCAGACGCACGGACAGGGCGAGTTACTACTTC CASRRTDRASYYF
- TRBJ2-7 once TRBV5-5 TGTGCCAGCAGCTTGGGTTGGGAGCTTCTCACTTCGGAGCAGTACTTC CASSLGWELLTSEQYF
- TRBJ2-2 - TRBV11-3 TGTGCCAGCAGCTTATTAACCGGGGAGCTGTTTTTT CASSLLTGELFF
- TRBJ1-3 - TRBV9 TGTGCCAGCAGCGTAGAGGAGGGAAACACCATATATTTT CASSVEEGNTIYF
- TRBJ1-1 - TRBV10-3 TGTGCCATCAGGGGCACGAACACTGAAGCTTTCTTT CAIRGTNTEAFF
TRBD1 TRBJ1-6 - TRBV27 TGTGCCAGCAGTTTCAAAGGGGGCAACTCCTATAATTCACCCCTCCACTTT CASSFKGGNSYNSPLHF
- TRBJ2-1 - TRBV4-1 TGCGCCAGCAGCCAAGGGGCTGAGCAGTTCTTC CASSQGAEQFF
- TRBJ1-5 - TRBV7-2 TGTGCCAGCAGCTTAGTGGGAGGGAATCAGCCCCAGCATTTT CASSLVGGNQPQHF
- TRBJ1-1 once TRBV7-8 TGTGCCAGCAGCTTAGCCGCAGGGCCAGGACCGGAAGCTTTCTTT CASSLAAGPGPEAFF
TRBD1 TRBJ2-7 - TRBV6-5 TGTGCCAGCAGTTACTCAACAGGGGGCCTCCACGAGCAGTACTTC CASSYSTGGLHEQYF
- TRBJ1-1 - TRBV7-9 TGTGCCAGCAGCTCTCCGGAGCCCCGAGCTTTCTTT CASSSPEPRAFF
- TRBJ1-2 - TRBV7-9 TGTGCCAGCAGCTTAGCTGGCGGAGGGTATGGCTACACCTTC CASSLAGGGYGYTF
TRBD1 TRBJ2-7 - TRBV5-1 TGCGCCAGCAGCTTCGACAGGGTTTCCCACGAGCAGTACTTC CASSFDRVSHEQYF
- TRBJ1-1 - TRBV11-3 TGTGCCAGCAGCTTAGTAACAGGGAAGGGTACTGAAGCTTTCTTT CASSLVTGKGTEAFF
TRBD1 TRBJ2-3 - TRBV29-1 TGCAGCGCCGCAGGGGGTAGACCCCCAGATACGCAGTATTTT CSAAGGRPPDTQYF
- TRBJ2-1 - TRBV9 TGTGCCAGCAGCGCAAACGGCAATGAGCAGTTCTTC CASSANGNEQFF
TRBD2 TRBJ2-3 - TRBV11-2 TGTGCCAGCAGCTTATCCGGGGGGGGAGATACGCAGTATTTT CASSLSGGGDTQYF
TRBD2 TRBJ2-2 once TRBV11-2 TGTGCCAGCAGCTTGGGACTAGCGGGGGGGCCAGGGGAGCTGTTTTTT CASSLGLAGGPGELFF
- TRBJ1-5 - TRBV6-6 TGTGCCAGCAGTTACTCGGAGTATAGCAATCAGCCCCAGCATTTT CASSYSEYSNQPQHF
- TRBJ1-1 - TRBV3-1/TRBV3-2 TGTGCCAGCAGCCAGGGTGACAGCAGTTCTTCTCGAGCTTTCTTT CASSQGDSSSSRAFF
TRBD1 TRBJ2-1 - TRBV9 TGTGCCAGCAGCGTAGTTGGGACAGGGGGCTACAATGAGCAGTTCTTC CASSVVGTGGYNEQFF
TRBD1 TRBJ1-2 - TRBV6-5 TGTGCCAGCATACGACAGGGACTTGGAGTCTACACCTTC CASIRQGLGVYTF
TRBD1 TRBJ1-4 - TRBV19 TGTGCCAGTAGTATAGTAGCGACAGGGCACAGAAAAACTGTTTTT CASSIVATGHRKTVF
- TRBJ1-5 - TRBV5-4 TGTGCCAGCAGCCTCGACAGCAGCAATCAGCCCCAGCATTTT CASSLDSSNQPQHF